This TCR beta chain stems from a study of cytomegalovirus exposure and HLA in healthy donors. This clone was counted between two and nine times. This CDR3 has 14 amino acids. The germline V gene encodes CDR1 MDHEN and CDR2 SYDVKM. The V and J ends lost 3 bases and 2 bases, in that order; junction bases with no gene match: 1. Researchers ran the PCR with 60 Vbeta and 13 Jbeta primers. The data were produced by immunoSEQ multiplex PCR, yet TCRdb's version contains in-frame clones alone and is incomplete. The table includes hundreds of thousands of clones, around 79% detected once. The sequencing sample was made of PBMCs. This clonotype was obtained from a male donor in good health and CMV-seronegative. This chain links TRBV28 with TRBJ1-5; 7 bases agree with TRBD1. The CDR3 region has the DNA TGTGCCAGCAGTTTGGGACAGCGCAATCAGCCCCAGCATTTT. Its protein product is CASSLGQRNQPQHF.